This T cell receptor (beta chain) was profiled in a study of blood T cell repertoires in COVID-19 (dated by TCRdb to about 2020). Turning to the overall study: Collaborator samples came from the United States, Italy and Spain and covered acute and convalescent phases of COVID-19. The prospective study material was composed of cDNA or gDNA derived from T cells, B-cell-depleted T cells, or PBMCs. Deeply sampled blood TCRbeta repertoires from subjects exposed to, actively infected with, or recovered from COVID-19 were included in the dataset. The repertoires were released in a freely available public database intended as a resource for research on the immune response to SARS-CoV-2. Samples were obtained from the ongoing ImmuneRACE study (first 160 participants) and from 1,200 or so subjects provided by 6 global collaborators. A de-identified subject ID, COVID-19 status, age in years and sex were almost always included in the sample metadata. Where available, HLA class I and class II types were obtained from metadata supplied by the sample provider rather than from assay-based typing. What the work shows at the level of the full study, not this receptor alone: The amount of clinical and demographic metadata varied by source and participant and was provided uncurated.

Details on this clone: Which antigen it targets is not known. Per-base qualities were not stored, and no clone one base away is much larger.

Whole blood was collected in K2EDTA tubes by collaborating institutions according to the institutions' own protocols. For TCRbeta analysis, collaborators shipped samples in one of three forms: frozen whole blood, isolated PBMCs, or DNA extracted from either of those sample types. TCRbeta CDR3 regions were amplified from genomic DNA by means of the immunoSEQ Assay, a bias-controlled multiplex PCR. The paper's data handling went like this. Within the assay, amplification of reference gene primers was used to estimate how many nucleated cells each sample contained. To quantify the absolute abundance of each unique TCRbeta CDR3 rearrangement, sequence reads were collapsed and filtered. For each sample, productive Simpson clonality was calculated as the square root of Simpson's diversity index over productive rearrangements. Held by TCRdb, this immuneACCESS table contains in-frame sequences only and omits some clones. Under half of the omission traces to an unresolved V gene where checked; the cause of the rest is unknown. V, J and clone size reflect that table, while D and trimming were determined from the DNA. The table for this sample lists some 190,000 clones; around four fifths of them were counted only once. Of the sample, 4.5% to 5.5% falls within the top ten clones.

Spanning cysteine to phenylalanine, the CDR3 consists of 15 amino acids. Only CDR3 DNA remains: 45 bases, in frame from the first base. CDR1 and CDR2 are read off the germline V gene as KGHDR and SFDVKD. V loses 5 bases of germline sequence and J loses 1 base, and the interval between the two ends is 11 bases. The rearrangement combines TRBV24-1 with TRBJ2-4; a confident D gene designation cannot be given. Sequenced input: peripheral blood. This sequence was found in a woman in her 70s with active or convalescent COVID-19. The CDR3 in this case is CATSAPEVAKNIQYF. Here is the DNA: TGTGCCACCAGTGCCCCCGAGGTTGCCAAAAACATTCAGTACTTC.